Listed below are T cell receptor beta chains from one sample, sequenced in a study of T-cell memory formation after mild COVID-19. Using its own MiXCR run on the 5' RACE reads, TCRdb lists one record per CDR3 protein. The sample holds more than 110,000 distinct CDR3 sequences, around 15% seen once. Sequences were obtained from PBMCs or a T cell subset sorted from them (not recorded which). The source of these receptors is an adult woman who had mild COVID-19 (a few samples of this study predate the infection). Cell type and time point are not known. Both conserved end residues are part of each CDR3. The D gene is left open where the match is weak.

J	V	D	CDR3
TRBJ2-7	TRBV4-2	TRBD1	CASSQDQGAGYEQYF
TRBJ2-1	TRBV2	TRBD1	CASRDRVRDNEQFF
TRBJ2-1	TRBV2	.	CASISNEQFF
TRBJ2-2	TRBV12-3/TRBV12-4	TRBD2	CASRGLAGGPSTGELFF
TRBJ2-7	TRBV5-6	TRBD1	CASSSGQVWSYEQYF
TRBJ1-1	TRBV6-2/TRBV6-3	.	CASSTTGSYTEAFF
TRBJ2-5	TRBV14	.	CASSVLRETQYF
TRBJ2-3	TRBV5-1	.	CASSLVGDTQYF
TRBJ1-2	TRBV13	TRBD1	CASSSDRTANYGYTF
TRBJ1-1	TRBV9	.	CASSVDLLGNEAFF
TRBJ1-1	TRBV4-1	TRBD1	CASSHRQGTNTEAFF
TRBJ1-1	TRBV6-2/TRBV6-3	.	CASRLVPLGSEAFF
TRBJ1-5	TRBV19	.	CASSSRVGIQPQHF
TRBJ1-2	TRBV4-3	.	CASSQELGAHYGYTF
TRBJ2-1	TRBV9	TRBD1	CASSIQGAAYNEQFF
TRBJ1-5	TRBV12-3/TRBV12-4	TRBD1	CASSDRGPNQPQHF
TRBJ2-5	TRBV5-1	.	CASSVTRETQYF
TRBJ2-7	TRBV29-1	.	CSVEDYEQYF
TRBJ2-5	TRBV2	.	CASSLHSWGGARQETQYF
TRBJ1-5	TRBV6-1	TRBD1	CASRGRGNQPQHF
TRBJ2-4	TRBV19	TRBD2	CASSIDIRLAGNIQYF
TRBJ2-1	TRBV9	.	CASSPSSYKYNEQFF
TRBJ2-7	TRBV4-1	.	CASSLDYGVAVYEQYF
TRBJ2-3	TRBV12-3/TRBV12-4	.	CASGSPDTQYF
TRBJ2-7	TRBV6-6	.	CASSPLDSLYEQYF
TRBJ2-2	TRBV7-9	TRBD1	CASPLGQGAYTGELFF
TRBJ2-5	TRBV7-7	.	CASSFSSSLRETQYF
TRBJ1-2	TRBV5-4	.	CASSLGENYGYTF
TRBJ1-2	TRBV7-9	TRBD1	CASSSGGTGSGYGYTF
TRBJ2-7	TRBV12-3/TRBV12-4	.	CASSNRASYEQYF
TRBJ2-1	TRBV7-8	.	CASSFLRGEDNEQFF
TRBJ2-3	TRBV7-9	.	CASSQRDGVPTDTQYF
TRBJ2-7	TRBV6-2/TRBV6-3	TRBD2	CASSHGTSGRIAYEQYF
TRBJ2-1	TRBV29-1	.	CSAEIGRVPNEQFF
TRBJ2-2	TRBV20-1	.	CSASYTGELFF
TRBJ2-7	TRBV7-9	.	CASSPRPDIEQYF
TRBJ1-2	TRBV7-8	.	CASSLEPGAGYGYTF
TRBJ2-1	TRBV11-1	.	CASSLGRYNEQFF
TRBJ1-1	TRBV4-1	.	CASSQEVGPPRALNTEAFF
TRBJ2-5	TRBV11-2	.	CASSRLGSRQETQYF
TRBJ2-7	TRBV20-1	.	CSARWRVSSYEQYF
TRBJ1-1	TRBV5-1	TRBD1	CASSSGQGAHTEAFF
TRBJ1-1	TRBV6-1	.	CASSDGPWDTEAFF
TRBJ1-5	TRBV4-1	TRBD1	CASSQPSGQGENQPQHF
TRBJ2-1	TRBV10-3	.	CAISEYNHNEQFF
TRBJ2-1	TRBV5-1	.	CASSLAGGYSYNEQFF
TRBJ2-1	TRBV7-8	TRBD1	CAIGAMGTGANEQFF
TRBJ2-1	TRBV11-3	TRBD2	CASSPSSSGRPYNEQFF
TRBJ2-3	TRBV6-2/TRBV6-3	TRBD2	CASSYSPAGKEAQSTDTQYF
TRBJ1-2	TRBV25-1	.	CASSEGQHYGYTF
TRBJ2-3	TRBV4-1	.	CASSPTMAASDTQYF
TRBJ2-7	TRBV7-2	.	CASSLGRDRVYEQYF